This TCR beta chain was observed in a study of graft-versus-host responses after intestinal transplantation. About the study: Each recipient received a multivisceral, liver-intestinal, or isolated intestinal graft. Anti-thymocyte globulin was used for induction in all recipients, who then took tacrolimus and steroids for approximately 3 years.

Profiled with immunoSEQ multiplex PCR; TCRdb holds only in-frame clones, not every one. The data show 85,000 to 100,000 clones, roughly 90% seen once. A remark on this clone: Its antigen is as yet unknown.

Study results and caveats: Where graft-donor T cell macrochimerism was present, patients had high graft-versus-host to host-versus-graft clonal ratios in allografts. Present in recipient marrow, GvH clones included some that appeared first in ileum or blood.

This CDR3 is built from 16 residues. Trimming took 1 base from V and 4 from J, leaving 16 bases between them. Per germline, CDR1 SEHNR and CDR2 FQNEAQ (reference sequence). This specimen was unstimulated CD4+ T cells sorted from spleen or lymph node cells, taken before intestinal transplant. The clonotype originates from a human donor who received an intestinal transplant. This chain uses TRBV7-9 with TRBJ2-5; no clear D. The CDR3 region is CASSLGALPISETQYF. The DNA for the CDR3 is TGTGCCAGCAGCTTAGGTGCGCTACCGATTTCAGAGACCCAGTACTTC.